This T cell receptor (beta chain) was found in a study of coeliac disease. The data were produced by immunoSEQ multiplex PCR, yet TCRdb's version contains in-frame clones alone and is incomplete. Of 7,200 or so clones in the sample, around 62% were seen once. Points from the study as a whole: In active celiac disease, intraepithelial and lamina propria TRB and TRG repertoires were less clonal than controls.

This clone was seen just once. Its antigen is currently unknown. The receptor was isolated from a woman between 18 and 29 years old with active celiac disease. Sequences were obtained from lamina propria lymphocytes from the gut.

The CDR3 DNA is TGCGCCAGCCCAGGGGCAGATACGCAGTATTTT. It yields the protein CASPGADTQYF. The chain uses TRBV10-2 and TRBJ2-3, with D perhaps TRBD1 (6 bases). The CDR3 is made up of 11 amino acids. V was shortened by 8 bases and J by 4 bases, with 7 bases between the two germline ends. Germline V gene lookup returns CDR1 WSHSY and CDR2 SAAADI.